This entry lists 14 T cell receptor beta chains sequenced from one sample in a study of neoadjuvant nivolumab and ipilimumab in lung cancer. The repertoire was sequenced with immunoSEQ multiplex PCR; TCRdb's copy has only in-frame clones and lacks some. The top ten hold 2.5% of the sample, which has 10,000 to 15,000 clones, around 95% seen once. The source was peripheral blood, collected after neoadjuvant nivolumab, alone or with ipilimumab, at or shortly before surgery. The source of these receptors is an adult with non-small cell lung cancer.

The CDR3 loop reads CASSGGTSPDTQYF. The CDR3 nucleotides read TGTGCCAGCAGCGGAGGGACTAGTCCAGATACGCAGTATTTT. The chain employs TRBV7-9 and TRBJ2-3, with 8 bases that match TRBD2. The CDR3 contains 14 residues. J lost 4 bases, V lost 5 bases, and 5 bases had no gene match. Germline CDR1 is SEHNR and CDR2 is FQNEAQ (reference sequence).

This chain links TRBV5-1 with TRBJ2-7; 8 nucleotides match TRBD2. CDR1 and CDR2 (germline): SGHRS, YFSETQ. The trim removed 1 base at V and 3 bases at J, leaving 15 bases unmatched. This CDR3 is built from 18 residues. The CDR3 is CASSLRLVAGQSFYEQYF. The CDR3 coding sequence is TGCGCCAGCAGCTTGAGGTTGGTAGCGGGACAATCCTTCTACGAGCAGTACTTC.

The rearrangement joins TRBV6-1 to TRBJ1-1; 12 bases align to TRBD1. The CDR3 totals 14 residues. Looked up from germline, CDR1 is MNHNS and CDR2 is SASEGT. The V segment lost 3 bases and the J segment 10 bases; nucleotides outside the gene matches: 6. CDR3 sequence (DNA): TGTGCCAGCAGTGACTCCGGGACAGGGGGCCTAGCTTTCTTT. This gives the protein CASSDSGTGGLAFF.

The chain has TRBV10-1 and TRBJ2-7; the match to TRBD1 covers 7 bases. Trimming removed 6 bases from V and 1 base from J; junction bases left unmatched: 0. The CDR3 sequence is 12 residues long. CDR1 WNHNN and CDR2 SYGVQD come from the germline V gene (reference sequence). CDR3 region: CASSRGSYEQYF. The CDR3 DNA is TGCGCCAGCAGCAGGGGGTCCTACGAGCAGTACTTC.

The chain links TRBV19 to TRBJ2-2; D is unclear. The length of the CDR3 is 14 residues. Trimming removed 4 bases at V and 5 bases at J, with 11 bases between. Germline lookup yields CDR1 LNHDA and CDR2 SQIVND (reference sequence). The CDR3 bases are TGTGCCAGTAGTACATCGGACGTAACCGGGGAGCTGTTTTTT. Translated: CASSTSDVTGELFF. Based on the CDR3 plus reference TRBV19 and TRBJ2-2, the full variable domain is DGGITQSPKYLFRKEGQNVTLSCEQNLNHDAMYWYRQDPGQGLRLIYYSQIVNDFQKGDIAEGYSVSREKKESFPLTVTSAQKNPTAFYLCASSTSDVTGELFFGEGSRLTVL.

This clone has only one observation. The chain is built from TRBV5-1 and TRBJ2-1; D is perhaps TRBD2 (6 bases). Germline V gives CDR1 SGHRS, CDR2 YFSETQ. The length of the CDR3 is 15 residues. V was shortened by 2 bases and J by 7 bases, with 16 bases between the two germline ends. The CDR3 DNA sequence: TGCGCCAGCAGCTTAACGACTAGTCTGGGAAATGAGCAGTTCTTC. Its protein product is CASSLTTSLGNEQFF.

CDR3: CASSLSGTNYEQYF. As DNA, the CDR3 is TGCGCCAGCAGCTTGAGCGGGACCAACTACGAGCAGTACTTC. The genes are TRBV5-1 and TRBJ2-7, with TRBD2 identical over 7 bases. Germline loops: CDR1 SGHRS, CDR2 YFSETQ. The ends lost 1 base at V and 3 bases at J; junction bases unmatched: 4. The CDR3 spans 14 residues.

The chain is built from TRBV6-6 and TRBJ2-7; no reliable D call. Deletions cut 6 bases from V and 5 bases from J, with 20 bases between. CDR3 length: 15 amino acids. Germline V gene sequence: CDR1 MNHNY, CDR2 SVGAGI (reference sequence). The CDR3 sequence is CASSPTTSRRHEQYF. In nucleotides, the CDR3 is TGTGCCAGCAGCCCAACGACGTCTAGGCGCCACGAGCAGTACTTC.

The chain couples TRBV6-6 to TRBJ2-3, with TRBD2 matching over 10 bases. The germline gives CDR1 MNHNY, CDR2 SVGAGI (reference sequence). This CDR3 spans 15 amino acids. V lost 8 bases to trimming and J lost 6 bases; unmatched junction nucleotides: 11. The CDR3 nucleotides read TGTGCCAGCGGGGGAGCGGGAGGGCCTTGGGATACGCAGTATTTT. Its translation is CASGGAGGPWDTQYF.

This chain uses TRBV18 with TRBJ1-1, with D hard to call. V lost 3 bases and J lost 5, with 13 bases in between. CDR1 and CDR2 from the germline V gene are KGHSH and LQKENI. The CDR3 has 14 amino acids. The CDR3 region is CASSPFNRGTEAFF. CDR3 DNA: TGTGCCAGCTCACCCTTTAACCGGGGAACTGAAGCTTTCTTT.

J is TRBJ2-7 and V is TRBV2; 8 bases line up with TRBD1. This CDR3 comprises 14 residues. Germline V gene data show CDR1 as SNHLY and CDR2 as FYNNEI. Germline trimming cut 8 bases from V and 3 bases from J; bases unmatched to any gene: 9. The CDR3 coding sequence is TGTGCCAGCCTTCGACAGGGGATCAACTACGAGCAGTACTTC. Translating it yields CASLRQGINYEQYF. The full variable domain, its missing parts supplied by reference TRBV2 and TRBJ2-7, is EPEVTQTPSHQVTQMGQEVILRCVPISNHLYFYWYRQILGQKVEFLVSFYNNEISEKSEIFDDQFSVERPDGSNFTLKIRSTKLEDSAMYFCASLRQGINYEQYFGPGTRLTVT.

The rearrangement links TRBV2 to TRBJ1-2; possible D gene TRBD1, 6 bases. Trimming cost V 0 bases and J 7 bases, with 18 bases left between them. Germline assignment: CDR1 SNHLY and CDR2 FYNNEI. CDR3 length: 16 residues. CDR3 in amino acids: CASSEAPTGPGGGYTF. Here the CDR3 DNA reads TGTGCCAGCAGTGAAGCCCCGACAGGCCCCGGCGGTGGCTACACCTTC.

The chain recombines TRBV5-1 with TRBJ1-1, with D tentatively TRBD1 (6 bases). The CDR3 length is 13 residues. Looked up from germline, CDR1 is SGHRS and CDR2 is YFSETQ. V was shortened by 3 bases and J by 5 bases, with 11 bases between the two germline ends. CDR3 amino acids: CASSWEGGTEAFF. As DNA, the CDR3 is TGCGCCAGCAGCTGGGAGGGGGGGACTGAAGCTTTCTTT.

The CDR3 DNA reads TGTGCCAGCAACCGAGGGGCGGCCCACAATGAGCAGTTCTTC. Its translation: CASNRGAAHNEQFF. The chain has TRBV25-1 and TRBJ2-1; D tentatively fits TRBD1 or TRBD2 (5 bases each). The length of the CDR3 is 14 residues. Germline loops: CDR1 MGHDK, CDR2 SYGVNS. V was clipped by 7 bases and J by 5 bases, with 15 bases between them. The full variable domain, completed using reference TRBV25-1 and TRBJ2-1, is EADIYQTPRYLVIGTGKKITLECSQTMGHDKMYWYQQDPGMELHLIHYSYGVNSTEKGDLSSESTVSRIRTEHFPLTLESARPSHTSQYLCASNRGAAHNEQFFGPGTRLTVL.